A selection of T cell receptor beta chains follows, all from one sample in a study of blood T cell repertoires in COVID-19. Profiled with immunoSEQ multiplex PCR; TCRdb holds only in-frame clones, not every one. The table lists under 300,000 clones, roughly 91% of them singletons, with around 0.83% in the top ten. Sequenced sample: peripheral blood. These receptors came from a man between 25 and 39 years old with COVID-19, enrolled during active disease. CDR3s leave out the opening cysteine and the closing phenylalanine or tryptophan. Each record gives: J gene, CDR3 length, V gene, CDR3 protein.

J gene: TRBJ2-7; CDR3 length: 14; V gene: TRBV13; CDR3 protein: ASSKGPGTSGYEQY
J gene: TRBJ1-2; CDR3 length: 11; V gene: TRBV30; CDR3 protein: AWSVRVPGGYT
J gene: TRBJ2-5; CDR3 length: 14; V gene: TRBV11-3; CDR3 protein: ASSLVFAGGQETQY
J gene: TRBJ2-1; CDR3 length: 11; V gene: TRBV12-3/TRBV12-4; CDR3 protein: ASSPTGLAGGF
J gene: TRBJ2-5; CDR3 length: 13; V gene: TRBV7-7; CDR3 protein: ASSPLAGAWETQY
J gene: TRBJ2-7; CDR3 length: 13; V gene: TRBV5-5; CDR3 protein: ASSLGEVRRYEQY
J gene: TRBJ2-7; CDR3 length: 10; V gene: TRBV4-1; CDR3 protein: ASSQVEYEQY
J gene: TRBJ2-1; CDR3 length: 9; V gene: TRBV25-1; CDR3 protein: ASSSYVGQF
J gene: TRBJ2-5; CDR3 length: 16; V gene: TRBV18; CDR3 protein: ASSPDAGTGGWQETQY
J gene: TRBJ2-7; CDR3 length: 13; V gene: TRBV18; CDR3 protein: ASSSPGQGLHEQY
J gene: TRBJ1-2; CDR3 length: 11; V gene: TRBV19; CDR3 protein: ASSRGVWVGYT
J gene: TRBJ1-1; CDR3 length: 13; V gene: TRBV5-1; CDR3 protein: ASSARQPTRAEAF
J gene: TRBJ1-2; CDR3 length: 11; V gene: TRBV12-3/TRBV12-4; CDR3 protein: ASRPGQGGGYT
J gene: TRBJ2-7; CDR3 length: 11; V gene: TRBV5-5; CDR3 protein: ASSRTSTNEQY
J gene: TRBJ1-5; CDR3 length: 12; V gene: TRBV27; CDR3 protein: ASSLFPGNQPQH
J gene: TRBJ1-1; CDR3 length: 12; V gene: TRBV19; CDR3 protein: ASKARGVGTEAF
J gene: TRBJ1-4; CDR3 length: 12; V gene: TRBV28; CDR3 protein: ASSLGTANEKLF
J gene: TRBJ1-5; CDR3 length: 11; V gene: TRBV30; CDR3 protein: ACSGTGDQPQH
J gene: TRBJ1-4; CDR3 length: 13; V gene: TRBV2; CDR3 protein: ASGVGQGSYEKLF
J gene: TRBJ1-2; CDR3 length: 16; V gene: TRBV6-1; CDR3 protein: ASSEHLLTGGLDYGYT
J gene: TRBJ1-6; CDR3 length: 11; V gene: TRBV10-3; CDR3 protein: AISQGAGSPLH
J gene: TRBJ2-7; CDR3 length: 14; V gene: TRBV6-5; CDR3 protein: ASSLPGTVYSYEQY
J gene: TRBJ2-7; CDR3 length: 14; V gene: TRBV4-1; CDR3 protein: ASRHYFTSDSYEQY
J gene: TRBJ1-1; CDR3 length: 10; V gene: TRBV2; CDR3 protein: ASNLGGSQAF
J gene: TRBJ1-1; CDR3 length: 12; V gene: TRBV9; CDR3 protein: ASSAPGPYTEAF
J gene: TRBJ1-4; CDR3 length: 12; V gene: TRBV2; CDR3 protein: ALVENADNEKLF
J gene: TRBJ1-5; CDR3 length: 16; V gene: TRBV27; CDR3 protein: ASSLYFRDRGATQPQH
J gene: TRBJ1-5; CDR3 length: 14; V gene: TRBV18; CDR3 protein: ASSPGSTGTNQPQH
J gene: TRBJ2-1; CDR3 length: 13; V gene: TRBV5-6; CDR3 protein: ASSPGQGAYNEQF
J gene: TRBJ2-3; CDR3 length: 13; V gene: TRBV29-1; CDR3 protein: SVLIRLGGPDTQY
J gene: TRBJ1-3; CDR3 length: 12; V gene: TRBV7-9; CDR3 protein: ASRSGGTGNTIY
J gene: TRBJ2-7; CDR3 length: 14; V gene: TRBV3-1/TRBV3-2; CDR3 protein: ASSQEARGGAYEQY
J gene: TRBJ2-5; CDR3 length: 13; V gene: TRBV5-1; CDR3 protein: ASSLVTGYQETQY
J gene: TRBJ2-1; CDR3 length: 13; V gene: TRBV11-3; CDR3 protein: ASSPRTGSYNEQF
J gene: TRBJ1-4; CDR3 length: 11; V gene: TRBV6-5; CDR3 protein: ASDDRETEKLF
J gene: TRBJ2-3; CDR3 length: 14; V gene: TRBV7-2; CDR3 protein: ASTSGAAIRADTQY
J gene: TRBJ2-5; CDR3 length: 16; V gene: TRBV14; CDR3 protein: ASSHRSLVQGEPETQY
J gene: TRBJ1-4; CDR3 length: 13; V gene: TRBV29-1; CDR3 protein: SVGDRGRIGEKLF
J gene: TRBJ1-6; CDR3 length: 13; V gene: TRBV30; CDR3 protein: AWSVVSQYNSPLH
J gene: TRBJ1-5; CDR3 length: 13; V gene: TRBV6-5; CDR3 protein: ASSYSTGGEQPQH
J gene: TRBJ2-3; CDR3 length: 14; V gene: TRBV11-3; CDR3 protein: ASSPLAGGDTDTQY
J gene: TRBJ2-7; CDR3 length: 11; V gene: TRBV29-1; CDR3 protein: SVVQGVVYEQY
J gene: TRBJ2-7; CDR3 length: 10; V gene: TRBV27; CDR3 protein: ASSTTGAGQY
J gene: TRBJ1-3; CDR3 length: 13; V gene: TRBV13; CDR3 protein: ASSLRGSSGNTIY
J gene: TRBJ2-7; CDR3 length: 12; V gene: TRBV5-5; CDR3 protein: ASSFDRRSYEQY
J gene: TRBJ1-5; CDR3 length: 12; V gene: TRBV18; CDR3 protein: ASSPDRLNQPQH
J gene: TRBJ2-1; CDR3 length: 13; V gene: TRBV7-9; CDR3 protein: ASSNPPGQYNEQF
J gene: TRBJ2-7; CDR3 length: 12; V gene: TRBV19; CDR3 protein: ASSIGQGNYEQY
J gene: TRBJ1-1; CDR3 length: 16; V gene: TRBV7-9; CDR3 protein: ASSLAQYSRGRDTEAF
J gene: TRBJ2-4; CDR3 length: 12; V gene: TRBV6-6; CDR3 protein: ASRDSREKNIQY
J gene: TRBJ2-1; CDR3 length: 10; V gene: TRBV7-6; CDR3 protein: ASSLGGDEQF
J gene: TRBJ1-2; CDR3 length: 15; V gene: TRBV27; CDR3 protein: ASSSWTGAAVHYGYT
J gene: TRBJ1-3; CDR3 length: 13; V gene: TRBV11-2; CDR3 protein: ASSLARSSGNTIY
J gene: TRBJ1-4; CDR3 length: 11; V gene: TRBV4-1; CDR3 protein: ASSQAFNEKLF
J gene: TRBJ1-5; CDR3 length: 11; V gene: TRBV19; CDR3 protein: ASRGGYNQPQH
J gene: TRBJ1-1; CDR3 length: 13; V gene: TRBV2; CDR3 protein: ASSEYGSGNTEAF
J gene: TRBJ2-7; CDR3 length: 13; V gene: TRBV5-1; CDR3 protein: ASSPPSAGSYEQY
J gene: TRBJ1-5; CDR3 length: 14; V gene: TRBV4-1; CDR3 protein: ASSPNRVSGNQPQH
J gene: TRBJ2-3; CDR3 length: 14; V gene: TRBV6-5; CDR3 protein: ASSYTPGQGTDTQY